Presented here are 5 T cell receptor beta chains from one specimen sequenced in a study of T cells in Graves' hyperthyroidism and ophthalmopathy. The CDR3 regions of TCR beta were amplified from RNA transcripts. TCR CDR3 underwent first-round RT-PCR with the HTBI primer set. From the multiplex PCR reads, TCRdb called clonotypes with MiXCR, one entry per CDR3 protein. The sample lists roughly 740,000 distinct CDR3 sequences, around 17% occurring once. Sequences were obtained from blood. These receptor sequences come from a man younger than 35 with Graves' hyperthyroidism.

This clonotype was found a few times. The DNA of the CDR3 is TGTGCCAGCAGCCCCTCACCGGGACGCAATGAGCAGTTCTTC. Protein: CASSPSPGRNEQFF. The chain combines TRBV11-1 with TRBJ2-1; D may be TRBD1 or TRBD2 (5 bases each). The CDR3 runs 14 residues. Germline-derived CDR1 and CDR2 are SGHAT and FQDESV (reference sequence). V was cut by 5 bases and J by 6 bases, with 14 bases left in between.

This clonotype showed up many times. This chain joins TRBV13 and TRBJ2-1, with D perhaps being TRBD1 or TRBD2 (5 bases each). The CDR3 has 15 residues. Trimming pared 5 bases from V and 7 bases from J, leaving 18 bases between. Germline CDR1 reads PRHDT; CDR2 reads FYEKMQ (reference sequence). The CDR3 nucleotides are TGTGCCAGCAGCCGCGTGGGGGATGGTGGGAATGAGCAGTTCTTC. Amino acid sequence: CASSRVGDGGNEQFF.

The table lists this clonotype with many counts. V is TRBV20-1 and J is TRBJ2-2; 11 bases are shared with TRBD2. V was pared by 1 base and J by 4 bases, with 5 bases of the junction left unmatched. Germline CDR1 and CDR2: DFQATT and SNEGSKA (reference sequence). There are 16 residues in the CDR3. The DNA for the CDR3 is TGCAGTGCTAGAGGTGACGGGACTAGCGGCACCGGGGAGCTGTTTTTT. Translated, it gives CSARGDGTSGTGELFF.

This clonotype was detected many times. This chain joins TRBV20-1 and TRBJ2-5; TRBD2 matches at 7 bases. Germline V lookup: CDR1 DFQATT, CDR2 SNEGSKA (reference sequence). Unmatched junction bases numbered 15, after V lost 3 bases and J lost 5 bases. This CDR3 has 16 residues. CDR3 in amino acids: CSASRGGRRAGETQYF. The DNA of the CDR3 is TGCAGTGCTAGTAGGGGCGGGAGAAGGGCCGGGGAGACCCAGTACTTC.

This clonotype turned up a few times. The CDR3 coding sequence is TGTGCCAGTACTACAAATCCGGTCTACGAGCAGTACTTC. Amino acid sequence: CASTTNPVYEQYF. This sequence joins TRBV6-2 or TRBV6-3 and TRBJ2-7; no reliable D call. The CDR3 consists of 13 residues. V dropped 9 bases and J dropped 3 bases, with 15 bases sitting between them. CDR1 is MNHEY, CDR2 SVGEGT, per germline.